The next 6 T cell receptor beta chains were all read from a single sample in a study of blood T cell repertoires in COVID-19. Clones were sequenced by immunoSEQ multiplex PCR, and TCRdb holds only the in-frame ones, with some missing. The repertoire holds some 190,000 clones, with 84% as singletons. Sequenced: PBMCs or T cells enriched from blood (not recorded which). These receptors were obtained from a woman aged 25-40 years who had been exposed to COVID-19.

The CDR3: CASSSDSGNTIYF. The CDR3 coding sequence is TGTGCCAGCAGCTCAGACTCTGGAAACACCATATATTTT. V is TRBV7-2 and J is TRBJ1-3; D gene uncertain. Trimming took off 4 bases at V and 0 bases at J, with 4 bases between the two ends. The CDR3 runs to 13 residues. Per the germline V gene, CDR1 is SGHTA and CDR2 is FQGNSA.

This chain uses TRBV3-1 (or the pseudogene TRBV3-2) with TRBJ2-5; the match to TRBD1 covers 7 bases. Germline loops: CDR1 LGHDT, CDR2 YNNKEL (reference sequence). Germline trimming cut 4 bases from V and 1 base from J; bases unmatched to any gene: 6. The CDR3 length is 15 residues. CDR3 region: CASSPVGQPQETQYF. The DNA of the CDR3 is TGTGCCAGCAGCCCCGTGGGACAGCCCCAAGAGACCCAGTACTTC.

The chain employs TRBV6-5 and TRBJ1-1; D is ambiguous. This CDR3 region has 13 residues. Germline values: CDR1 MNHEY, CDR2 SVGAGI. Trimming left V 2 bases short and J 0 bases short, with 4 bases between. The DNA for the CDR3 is TGTGCCAGCAGTTACGTAATGAACACTGAAGCTTTCTTT. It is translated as CASSYVMNTEAFF.

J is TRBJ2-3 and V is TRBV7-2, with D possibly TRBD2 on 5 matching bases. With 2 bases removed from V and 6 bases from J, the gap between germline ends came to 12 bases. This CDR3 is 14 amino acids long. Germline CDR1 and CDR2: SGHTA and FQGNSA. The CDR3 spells CASSLNREWDTQYF. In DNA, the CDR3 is TGTGCCAGCAGCTTAAATAGGGAGTGGGATACGCAGTATTTT.

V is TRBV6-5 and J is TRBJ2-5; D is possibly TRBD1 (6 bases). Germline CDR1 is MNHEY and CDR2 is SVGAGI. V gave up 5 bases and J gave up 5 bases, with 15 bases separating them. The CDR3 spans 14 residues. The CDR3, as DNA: TGTGCCAGCAGTACCACCGACAGGAGGGAGACCCAGTACTTC. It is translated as CASSTTDRRETQYF.

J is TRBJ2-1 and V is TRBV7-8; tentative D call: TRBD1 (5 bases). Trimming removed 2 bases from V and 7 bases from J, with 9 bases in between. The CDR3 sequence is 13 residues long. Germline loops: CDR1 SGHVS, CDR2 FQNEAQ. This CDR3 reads CASSLSRVNEQFF. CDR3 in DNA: TGTGCCAGCAGCTTAAGCAGGGTTAATGAGCAGTTCTTC.